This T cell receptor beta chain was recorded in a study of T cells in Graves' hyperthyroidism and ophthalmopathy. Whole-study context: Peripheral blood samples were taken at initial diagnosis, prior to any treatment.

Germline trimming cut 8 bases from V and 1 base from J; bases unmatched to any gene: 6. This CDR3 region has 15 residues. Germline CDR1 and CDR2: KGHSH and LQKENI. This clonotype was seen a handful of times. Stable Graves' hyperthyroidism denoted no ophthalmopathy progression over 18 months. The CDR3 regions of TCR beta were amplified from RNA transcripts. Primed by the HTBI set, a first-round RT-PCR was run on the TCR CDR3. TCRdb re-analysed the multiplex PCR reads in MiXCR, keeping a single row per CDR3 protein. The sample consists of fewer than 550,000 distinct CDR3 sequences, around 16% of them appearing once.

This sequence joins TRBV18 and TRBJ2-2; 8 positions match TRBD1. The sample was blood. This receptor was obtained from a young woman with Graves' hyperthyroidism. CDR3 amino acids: CASGTGTGNTGELFF. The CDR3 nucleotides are TGTGCCAGCGGCACCGGGACAGGGAACACCGGGGAGCTGTTTTTT.